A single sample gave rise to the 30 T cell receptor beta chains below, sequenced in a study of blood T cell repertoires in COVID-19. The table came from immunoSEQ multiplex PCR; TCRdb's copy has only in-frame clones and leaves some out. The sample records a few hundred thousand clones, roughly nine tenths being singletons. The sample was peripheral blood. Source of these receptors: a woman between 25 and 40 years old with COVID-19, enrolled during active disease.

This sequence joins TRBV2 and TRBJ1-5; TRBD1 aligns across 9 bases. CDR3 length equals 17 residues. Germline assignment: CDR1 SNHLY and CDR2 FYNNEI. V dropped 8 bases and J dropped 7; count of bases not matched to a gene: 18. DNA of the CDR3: TGTGCCAGCTCATCCGTCCCGGGACAGGGTTCAGGGCAGCCCCAGCATTTT. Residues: CASSSVPGQGSGQPQHF.

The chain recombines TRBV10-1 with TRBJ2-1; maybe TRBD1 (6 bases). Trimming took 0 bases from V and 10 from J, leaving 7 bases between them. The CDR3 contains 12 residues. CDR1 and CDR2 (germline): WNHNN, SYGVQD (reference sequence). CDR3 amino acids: CASSESGAEQFF. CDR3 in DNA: TGCGCCAGCAGTGAGTCGGGGGCGGAGCAGTTCTTC.

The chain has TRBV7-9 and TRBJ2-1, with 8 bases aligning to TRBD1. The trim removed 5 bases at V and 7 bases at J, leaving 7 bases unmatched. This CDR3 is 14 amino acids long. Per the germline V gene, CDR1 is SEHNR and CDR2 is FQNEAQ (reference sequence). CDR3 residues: CASSEAWDRNEQFF. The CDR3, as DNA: TGTGCCAGCAGCGAGGCGTGGGACAGGAATGAGCAGTTCTTC.

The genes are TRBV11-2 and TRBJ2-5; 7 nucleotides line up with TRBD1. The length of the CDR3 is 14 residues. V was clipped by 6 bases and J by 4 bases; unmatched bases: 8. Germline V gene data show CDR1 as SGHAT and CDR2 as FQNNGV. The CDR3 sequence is CASSKATGPETQYF. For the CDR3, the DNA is TGTGCCAGCAGTAAAGCGACAGGGCCAGAGACCCAGTACTTC.

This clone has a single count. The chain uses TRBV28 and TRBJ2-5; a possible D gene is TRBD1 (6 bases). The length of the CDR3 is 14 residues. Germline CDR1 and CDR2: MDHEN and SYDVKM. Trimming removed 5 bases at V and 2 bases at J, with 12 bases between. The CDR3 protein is CASSQGGPQETQYF. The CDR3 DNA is TGTGCCAGCAGTCAAGGGGGACCTCAAGAGACCCAGTACTTC.

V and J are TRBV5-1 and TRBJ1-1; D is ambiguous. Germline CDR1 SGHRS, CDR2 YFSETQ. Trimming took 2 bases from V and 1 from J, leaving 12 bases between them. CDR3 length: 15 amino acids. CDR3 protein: CASSFSPLRNTEAFF. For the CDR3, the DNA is TGCGCCAGCAGCTTTAGTCCCCTAAGGAACACTGAAGCTTTCTTT.

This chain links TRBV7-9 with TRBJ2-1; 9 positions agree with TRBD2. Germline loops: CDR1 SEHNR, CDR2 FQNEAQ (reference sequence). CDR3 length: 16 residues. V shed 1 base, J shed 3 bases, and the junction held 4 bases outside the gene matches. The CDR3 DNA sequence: TGTGCCAGCAGCTTAGTTAGACTAGCGGACTACAATGAGCAGTTCTTC. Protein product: CASSLVRLADYNEQFF.

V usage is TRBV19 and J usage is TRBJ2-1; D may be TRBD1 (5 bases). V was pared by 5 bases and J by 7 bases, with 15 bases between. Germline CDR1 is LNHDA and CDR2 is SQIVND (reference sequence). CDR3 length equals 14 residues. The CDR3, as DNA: TGTGCCAGTAGTTATCCAGGGCCAAGAAATGAGCAGTTCTTC. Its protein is CASSYPGPRNEQFF.

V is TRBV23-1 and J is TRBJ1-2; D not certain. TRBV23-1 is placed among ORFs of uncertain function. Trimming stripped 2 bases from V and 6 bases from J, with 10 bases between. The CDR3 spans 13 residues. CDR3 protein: CASSQISQNGYTF. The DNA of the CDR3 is TGCGCCAGCAGTCAAATTAGCCAGAATGGCTACACCTTC.

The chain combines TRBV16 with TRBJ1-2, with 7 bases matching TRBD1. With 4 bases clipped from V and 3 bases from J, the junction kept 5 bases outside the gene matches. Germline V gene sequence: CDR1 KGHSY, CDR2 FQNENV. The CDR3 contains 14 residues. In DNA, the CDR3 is TGTGCCAGCAGCCTTAACAGGGGCCACTATGGCTACACCTTC. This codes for CASSLNRGHYGYTF.

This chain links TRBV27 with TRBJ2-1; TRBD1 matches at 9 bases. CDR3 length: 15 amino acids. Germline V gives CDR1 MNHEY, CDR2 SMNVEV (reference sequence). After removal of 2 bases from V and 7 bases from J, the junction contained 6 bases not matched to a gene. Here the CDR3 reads CASSLRDRATNEQFF. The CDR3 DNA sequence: TGTGCCAGCAGTTTAAGGGACAGGGCTACGAATGAGCAGTTCTTC.

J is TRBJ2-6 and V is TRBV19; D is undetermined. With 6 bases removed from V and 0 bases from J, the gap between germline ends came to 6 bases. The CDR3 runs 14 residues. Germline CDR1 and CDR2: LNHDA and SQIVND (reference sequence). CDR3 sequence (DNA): TGTGCCAGTAGCTTGTTCTCTGGGGCCAACGTCCTGACTTTC. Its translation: CASSLFSGANVLTF.

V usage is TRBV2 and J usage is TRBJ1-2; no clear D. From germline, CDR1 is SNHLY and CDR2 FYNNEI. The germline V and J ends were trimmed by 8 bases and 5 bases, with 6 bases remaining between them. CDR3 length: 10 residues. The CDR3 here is CASRGYGYTF. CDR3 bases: TGTGCCAGCCGAGGATATGGCTACACCTTC.

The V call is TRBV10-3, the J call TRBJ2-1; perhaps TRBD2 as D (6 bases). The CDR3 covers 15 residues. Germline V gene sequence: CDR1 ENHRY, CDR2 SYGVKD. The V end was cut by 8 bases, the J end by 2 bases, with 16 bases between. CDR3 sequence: CAISGTRETYNEQFF. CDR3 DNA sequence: TGTGCCATCTCCGGGACTCGGGAAACCTACAATGAGCAGTTCTTC.

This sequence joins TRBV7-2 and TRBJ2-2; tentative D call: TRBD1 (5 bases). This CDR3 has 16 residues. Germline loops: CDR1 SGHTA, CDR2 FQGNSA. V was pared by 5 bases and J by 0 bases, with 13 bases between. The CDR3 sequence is CASSPRQRTNTGELFF. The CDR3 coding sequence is TGTGCCAGCAGCCCCCGACAGCGCACGAACACCGGGGAGCTGTTTTTT.

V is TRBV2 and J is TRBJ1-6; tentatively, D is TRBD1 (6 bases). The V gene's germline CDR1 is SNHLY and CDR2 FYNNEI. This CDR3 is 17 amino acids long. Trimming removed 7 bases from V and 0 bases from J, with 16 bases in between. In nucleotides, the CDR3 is TGTGCCAGCATAATGGGGGCCCCAGGCTCCTATAATTCACCCCTCCACTTT. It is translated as CASIMGAPGSYNSPLHF.

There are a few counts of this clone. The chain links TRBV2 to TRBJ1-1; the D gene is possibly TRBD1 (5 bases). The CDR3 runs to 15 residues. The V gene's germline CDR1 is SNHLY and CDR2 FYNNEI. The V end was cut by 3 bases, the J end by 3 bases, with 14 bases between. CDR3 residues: CASSDPGREDTEAFF. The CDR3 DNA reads TGTGCCAGCAGTGACCCCGGCAGGGAGGACACTGAAGCTTTCTTT. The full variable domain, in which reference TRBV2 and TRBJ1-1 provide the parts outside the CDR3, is EPEVTQTPSHQVTQMGQEVILRCVPISNHLYFYWYRQILGQKVEFLVSFYNNEISEKSEIFDDQFSVERPDGSNFTLKIRSTKLEDSAMYFCASSDPGREDTEAFFGQGTRLTVV.

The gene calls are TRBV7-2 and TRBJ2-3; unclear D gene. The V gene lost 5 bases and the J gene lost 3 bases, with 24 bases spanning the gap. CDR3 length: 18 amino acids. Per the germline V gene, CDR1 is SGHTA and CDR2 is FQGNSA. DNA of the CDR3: TGTGCCAGCAGCAATAGGAGACTCAGTGCCATAGGTACAGATACGCAGTATTTT. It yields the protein CASSNRRLSAIGTDTQYF.

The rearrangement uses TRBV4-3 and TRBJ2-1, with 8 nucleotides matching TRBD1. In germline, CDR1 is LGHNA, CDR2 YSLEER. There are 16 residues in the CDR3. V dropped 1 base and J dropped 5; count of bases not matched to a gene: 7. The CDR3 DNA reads TGCGCCAGCAGCCAAGCGGACAGGGAACTCGACAATGAGCAGTTCTTC. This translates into CASSQADRELDNEQFF.

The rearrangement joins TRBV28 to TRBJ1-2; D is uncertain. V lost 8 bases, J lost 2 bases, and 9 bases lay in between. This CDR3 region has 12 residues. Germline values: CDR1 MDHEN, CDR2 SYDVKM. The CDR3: CASLTGNYGYTF. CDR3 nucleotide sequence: TGTGCCAGCTTGACGGGGAACTATGGCTACACCTTC.

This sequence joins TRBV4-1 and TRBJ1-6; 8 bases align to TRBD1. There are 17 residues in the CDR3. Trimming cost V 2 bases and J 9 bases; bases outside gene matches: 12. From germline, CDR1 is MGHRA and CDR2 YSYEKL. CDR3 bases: TGCGCCAGCAGCCAACACAGGACAGGGCGTCTTAGTTCACCCCTCCACTTT. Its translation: CASSQHRTGRLSSPLHF.

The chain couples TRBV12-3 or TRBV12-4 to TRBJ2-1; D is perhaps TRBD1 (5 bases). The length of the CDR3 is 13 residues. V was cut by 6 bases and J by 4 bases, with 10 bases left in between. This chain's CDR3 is CASRDKRYNEQFF. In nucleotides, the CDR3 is TGTGCCAGCAGGGACAAACGATACAATGAGCAGTTCTTC.

CDR3 nucleotides: TGTGCCAGCTCACTACGGACAGGTAGGGACACTGAAGCTTTCTTT. As protein: CASSLRTGRDTEAFF. The chain joins TRBV18 to TRBJ1-1; 7 nucleotides align to TRBD1. Germline values: CDR1 KGHSH, CDR2 LQKENI. There are 15 residues in the CDR3. After removal of 4 bases from V and 3 bases from J, the junction contained 8 bases not matched to a gene.

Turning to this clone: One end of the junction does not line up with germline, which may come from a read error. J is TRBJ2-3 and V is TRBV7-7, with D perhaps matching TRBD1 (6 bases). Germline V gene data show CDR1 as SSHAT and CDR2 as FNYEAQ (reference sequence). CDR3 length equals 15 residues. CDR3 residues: CASSGSGTLADTQYF. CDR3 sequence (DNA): TGTGCTAGCAGCGGATCCGGGACATTAGCAGATACGCAGTATTTT.

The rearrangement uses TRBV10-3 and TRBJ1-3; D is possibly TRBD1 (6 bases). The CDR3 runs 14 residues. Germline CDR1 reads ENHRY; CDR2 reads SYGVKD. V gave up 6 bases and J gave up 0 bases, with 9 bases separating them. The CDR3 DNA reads TGTGCCATCAGGGGACAAGTCTCTGGAAACACCATATATTTT. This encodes CAIRGQVSGNTIYF.

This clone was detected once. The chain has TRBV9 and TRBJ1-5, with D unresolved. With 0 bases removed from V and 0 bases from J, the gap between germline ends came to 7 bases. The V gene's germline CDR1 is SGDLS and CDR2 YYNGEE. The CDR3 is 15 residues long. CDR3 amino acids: CASSVGAYSNQPQHF. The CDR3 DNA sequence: TGTGCCAGCAGCGTAGGGGCCTATAGCAATCAGCCCCAGCATTTT.

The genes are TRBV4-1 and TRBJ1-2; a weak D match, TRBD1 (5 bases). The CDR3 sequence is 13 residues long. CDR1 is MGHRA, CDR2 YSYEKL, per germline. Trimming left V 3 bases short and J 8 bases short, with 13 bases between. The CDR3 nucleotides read TGCGCCAGCAGCCACGATGGGGCCGACGGCTACACCTTC. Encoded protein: CASSHDGADGYTF.

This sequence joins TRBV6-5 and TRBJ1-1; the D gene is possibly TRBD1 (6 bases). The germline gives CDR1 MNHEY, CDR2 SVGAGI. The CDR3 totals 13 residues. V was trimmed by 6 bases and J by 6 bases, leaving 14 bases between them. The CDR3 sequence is CASSDRKRAEAFF. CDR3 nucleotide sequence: TGTGCCAGCAGCGACAGGAAAAGGGCTGAAGCTTTCTTT.

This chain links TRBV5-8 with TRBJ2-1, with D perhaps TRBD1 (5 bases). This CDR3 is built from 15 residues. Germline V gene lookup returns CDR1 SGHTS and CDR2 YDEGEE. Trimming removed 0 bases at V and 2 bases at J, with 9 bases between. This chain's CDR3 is CASSLAGIPYNEQFF. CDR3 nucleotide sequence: TGTGCCAGCAGCTTGGCAGGGATCCCCTACAATGAGCAGTTCTTC.

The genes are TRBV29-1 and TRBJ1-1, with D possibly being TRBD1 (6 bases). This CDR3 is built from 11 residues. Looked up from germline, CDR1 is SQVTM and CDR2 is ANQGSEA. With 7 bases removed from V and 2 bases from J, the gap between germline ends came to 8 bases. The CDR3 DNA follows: TGCAGCGGGACAGCTAACACTGAAGCTTTCTTT. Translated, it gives CSGTANTEAFF.